The source of this T cell receptor (beta chain) is a study of CD8 T cells in Susac syndrome. The RNA, about 0.45 to 1 ug, was put through reverse transcription using random hexamers. One entry per CDR3 protein, called by TCRdb with MiXCR from the immunoSEQ multiplex PCR reads. The sample lists just over 150,000 distinct CDR3 sequences, 95% occurring once. The CDR3 runs 15 residues. The ends were cut back, 6 bases at V and 2 bases at J, with 13 bases in the middle. Looked up from germline, CDR1 is KGHDR and CDR2 is SFDVKD. The receptor was isolated from a human donor with Susac syndrome. The chain carries TRBV24-1 and TRBJ2-1, with D perhaps matching TRBD1 or TRBD2 (5 bases each). Source material: CD4+ T cells from PBMCs. CDR3 sequence reads: CATSIGDGAYNEQFF. The DNA for the CDR3 is TGTGCCACCAGTATTGGGGACGGCGCCTACAATGAGCAGTTCTTC.